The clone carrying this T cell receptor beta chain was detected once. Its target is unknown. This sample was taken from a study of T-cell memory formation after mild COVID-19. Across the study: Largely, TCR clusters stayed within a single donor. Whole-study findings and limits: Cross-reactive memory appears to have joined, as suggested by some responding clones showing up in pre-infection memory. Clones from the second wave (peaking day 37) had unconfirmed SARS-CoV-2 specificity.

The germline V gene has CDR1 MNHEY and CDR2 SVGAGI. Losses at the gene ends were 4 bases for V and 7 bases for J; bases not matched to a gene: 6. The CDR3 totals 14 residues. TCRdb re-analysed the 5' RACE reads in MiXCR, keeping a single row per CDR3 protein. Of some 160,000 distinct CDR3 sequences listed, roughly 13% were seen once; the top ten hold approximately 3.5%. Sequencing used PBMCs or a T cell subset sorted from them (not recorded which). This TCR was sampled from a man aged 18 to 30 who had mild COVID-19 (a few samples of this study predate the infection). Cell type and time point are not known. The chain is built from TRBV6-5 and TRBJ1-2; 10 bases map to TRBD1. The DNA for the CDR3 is TGTGCCAGCAGTTTGGGACAGGGGTTGAGTGGCTACACCTTC. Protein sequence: CASSLGQGLSGYTF.